This entry is about one T cell receptor beta chain. This record belongs to a study of blood T cells in healthy people across ages. V lost 2 bases and J 0 bases, leaving 11 bases between the germline ends. CDR3 length equals 17 residues. From germline, CDR1 is SGHTA and CDR2 FQGNSA. Alongside a J-beta primer mix, a sample-barcoded 5' primer served in a second PCR lasting about 7 to 12 cycles. TCRdb reprocessed the 5' RACE reads via MiXCR and lists one record per CDR3 protein. This sample yields about a million distinct CDR3 sequences, of which 51% are seen a single time; 20% to 25% belongs to the top ten.

Sequencing was done on a sample of blood. This rearrangement joins TRBV7-2 to TRBJ2-6; D remains ambiguous. The sequence was obtained from a woman aged 60 to 75 in good health. CDR3 nucleotide sequence: TGTGCCAGCAGCTTAACATATGCGAACTCTGGGGCCAACGTCCTGACTTTC. Translation gives CASSLTYANSGANVLTF. The full variable domain, its missing parts supplied by reference TRBV7-2 and TRBJ2-6, is GAGVSQSPSNKVTEKGKDVELRCDPISGHTALYWYRQSLGQGLEFLIYFQGNSAPDKSGLPSDRFSAERTGGSVSTLTIQRTQQEDSAVYLCASSLTYANSGANVLTFGAGSRLTVL.